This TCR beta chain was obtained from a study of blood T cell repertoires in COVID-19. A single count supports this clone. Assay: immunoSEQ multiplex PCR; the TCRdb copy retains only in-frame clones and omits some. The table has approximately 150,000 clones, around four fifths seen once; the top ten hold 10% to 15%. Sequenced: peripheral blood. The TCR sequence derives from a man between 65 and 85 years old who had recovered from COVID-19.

This CDR3 is CATSEGTEGYYNEQFF. In DNA, the CDR3 is TGTGCCACCAGTGAAGGGACGGAGGGTTACTACAATGAGCAGTTCTTC. This sequence joins TRBV24-1 and TRBJ2-1, with a tentative D call TRBD2 (6 bases). Germline V CDR1 and CDR2: KGHDR, SFDVKD. The V gene lost 4 bases and the J gene lost 3 bases, with 15 bases spanning the gap. The CDR3 covers 16 residues.